Listed below are T cell receptor beta chains from one sample, sequenced in a study of patients and donors after allogeneic stem cell transplantation. TCRdb re-derived calls from the RT-PCR reads in MiXCR, one entry per CDR3 protein. Among about 960,000 distinct CDR3 sequences, about a sixth were seen once, and the ten largest hold roughly 6.4%. Sequencing was done on a sample of blood, either unsorted or a sorted T cell fraction (not recorded which). The receptors shown here come from a human donor who was either an allogeneic HSCT recipient or a stem cell or donor lymphocyte infusion donor (not recorded which). It is not recorded whose cells these are; they may come from a transplant donor. Each CDR3 is given with its conserved first and last residue. Each record gives: clone size, D gene, J gene, V gene, CDR3 protein, CDR3 DNA. D genes are given only for firm matches. Expanded clones get a size class; other rows say once, few or many, or leave the size out.

abundance: few
d_gene: NA
j_gene: TRBJ2-3
v_gene: TRBV4-3
CDR3aa: CASSPESTDTQYF
CDR3nt: TGCGCCAGCAGCCCCGAAAGCACAGATACGCAGTATTTT

abundance: many
d_gene: TRBD1
j_gene: TRBJ1-2
v_gene: TRBV5-6
CDR3aa: CASSLLDRAGYTF
CDR3nt: TGTGCCAGCAGCTTATTAGACAGGGCTGGCTACACCTTC

abundance: few
d_gene: NA
j_gene: TRBJ1-2
v_gene: TRBV30
CDR3aa: CAWSVIRATYGYTF
CDR3nt: TGTGCCTGGAGTGTAATTAGAGCTACCTATGGCTACACCTTC

abundance: few
d_gene: TRBD1
j_gene: TRBJ1-2
v_gene: TRBV12-3/TRBV12-4
CDR3aa: CASSGGTGFHYGYTF
CDR3nt: TGTGCCAGCAGCGGCGGGACAGGCTTCCACTATGGCTACACCTTC

abundance: few
d_gene: TRBD1
j_gene: TRBJ1-4
v_gene: TRBV2
CDR3aa: CASSIDREGEKLFF
CDR3nt: TGTGCCAGCAGTATTGACAGGGAGGGTGAAAAACTGTTTTTT

abundance: NA
d_gene: TRBD1
j_gene: TRBJ2-7
v_gene: TRBV5-6
CDR3aa: CASSLGETGVSYEQYF
CDR3nt: TGTGCCAGCAGCTTGGGTGAGACAGGGGTGTCCTACGAGCAGTACTTC

abundance: few
d_gene: TRBD2
j_gene: TRBJ2-3
v_gene: TRBV5-1
CDR3aa: CASSLAASGGAGDTQYF
CDR3nt: TGCGCCAGCAGCTTGGCCGCTAGCGGGGGGGCTGGAGATACGCAGTATTTT

abundance: many
d_gene: NA
j_gene: TRBJ2-7
v_gene: TRBV4-1
CDR3aa: CASSLLSSSYEQYF
CDR3nt: TGCGCCAGCAGCCTACTTTCCAGCTCCTACGAGCAGTACTTC

abundance: few
d_gene: TRBD1
j_gene: TRBJ1-2
v_gene: TRBV5-1
CDR3aa: CASSFAGTENGYTF
CDR3nt: TGCGCCAGCAGCTTCGCCGGGACAGAGAATGGCTACACCTTC

abundance: NA
d_gene: TRBD2
j_gene: TRBJ2-4
v_gene: TRBV4-2
CDR3aa: CASSNILAGTVLAKNIQYF
CDR3nt: TGTGCCAGCAGCAATATTCTAGCGGGGACAGTCCTAGCCAAAAACATTCAGTACTTC

abundance: NA
d_gene: NA
j_gene: TRBJ2-2
v_gene: TRBV9
CDR3aa: CASSVGPGGGTGELFF
CDR3nt: TGTGCCAGCAGCGTCGGTCCAGGGGGAGGCACCGGGGAGCTGTTTTTT

abundance: NA
d_gene: NA
j_gene: TRBJ1-1
v_gene: TRBV20-1
CDR3aa: CSARDHRKMTEAFF
CDR3nt: TGCAGTGCTAGAGACCACAGGAAAATGACTGAAGCTTTCTTT

abundance: few
d_gene: TRBD1
j_gene: TRBJ2-7
v_gene: TRBV12-3/TRBV12-4
CDR3aa: CASRGTGPLYEQYF
CDR3nt: TGTGCCAGCAGGGGGACAGGGCCTTTGTACGAGCAGTACTTC

abundance: few
d_gene: NA
j_gene: TRBJ2-7
v_gene: TRBV9
CDR3aa: CASSVGSGAFYEQYF
CDR3nt: TGTGCCAGCAGCGTAGGATCGGGAGCTTTCTACGAGCAGTACTTC

abundance: few
d_gene: TRBD2
j_gene: TRBJ2-1
v_gene: TRBV20-1
CDR3aa: CSARPSGGYPSYNEQFF
CDR3nt: TGCAGTGCTAGGCCTAGCGGGGGATACCCCTCCTACAATGAGCAGTTCTTC

abundance: many
d_gene: NA
j_gene: TRBJ1-2
v_gene: TRBV20-1
CDR3aa: CRGAHWAEYGYTF
CDR3nt: TGCAGAGGGGCCCACTGGGCAGAATATGGCTACACCTTC

abundance: NA
d_gene: TRBD1
j_gene: TRBJ1-2
v_gene: TRBV5-6
CDR3aa: CASSSTGTGKGRYGYTF
CDR3nt: TGTGCCAGCAGCTCTACCGGGACAGGGAAAGGTCGCTATGGCTACACCTTC

abundance: few
d_gene: NA
j_gene: TRBJ2-5
v_gene: TRBV5-1
CDR3aa: CASSLGGGEQETQYF
CDR3nt: TGCGCCAGCAGCTTGGGCGGTGGGGAACAAGAGACCCAGTACTTC

abundance: NA
d_gene: TRBD2
j_gene: TRBJ2-7
v_gene: TRBV12-3/TRBV12-4
CDR3aa: CASSLTFTSGSLGEQYF
CDR3nt: TGTGCCAGCAGTTTAACTTTCACTAGCGGGTCGCTCGGGGAGCAGTACTTC

abundance: few
d_gene: NA
j_gene: TRBJ2-5
v_gene: TRBV5-5
CDR3aa: CASNLAETQYF
CDR3nt: TGTGCCAGCAACCTAGCGGAGACCCAGTACTTC

abundance: NA
d_gene: TRBD1
j_gene: TRBJ2-7
v_gene: TRBV10-3
CDR3aa: CAAQGAPTYEQYF
CDR3nt: TGTGCCGCACAGGGGGCCCCCACCTACGAGCAGTACTTC

abundance: many
d_gene: NA
j_gene: TRBJ1-1
v_gene: TRBV5-1
CDR3aa: CASSLGSSLNTEAFF
CDR3nt: TGCGCCAGCAGCTTGGGAAGCAGCTTGAACACTGAAGCTTTCTTT

abundance: many
d_gene: NA
j_gene: TRBJ2-1
v_gene: TRBV12-3/TRBV12-4
CDR3aa: CASSPVSPTNNEQFF
CDR3nt: TGTGCCAGCAGTCCAGTATCTCCAACTAACAATGAGCAGTTCTTC